This TCR beta chain was sequenced in a study of CD8+CD57+ T cells in acquired aplastic anemia. At the level of the study: Each DNA sample taken from sorted CD4+ and CD8+ cells came to around 3.4 ug on average.

General study findings and limits: Both patients and controls carried the same twenty-nine CD8+ CDR3 sequences. Levels of CD8+ Simpson's diversity were not significantly distinct in patients versus controls.

This clonotype came up once. Its specificity is not known. Germline V lookup: CDR1 SGDLS, CDR2 YYNGEE. The V and J ends lost 4 bases and 7 bases, in that order; junction bases with no gene match: 14. This CDR3 contains 16 residues. Sequencing was done on patients that had shown CD8+CD57+ cell expansion by flow cytometry. Blood came from patients not yet given any therapy. Genomic DNA templated the TCR beta VDJ and CDR3 profiling. TCRdb passed the reads through MiXCR, listing each CDR3 protein once. The profile covers about 180,000 distinct CDR3 sequences, with less than 60% appearing a single time and around 1.8% taken by the ten largest.

The material sequenced was sorted CD4+, CD8+, or CD8+CD57+ T cells (not recorded which) from PBMCs. The genes are TRBV9 and TRBJ2-5, with TRBD1 matching over 9 bases. The TCR originated in a human donor with aplastic anemia. The CDR3 spells CASSRRDRVSRGTQYF. The CDR3, as DNA: TGTGCCAGCAGCCGCCGGGACAGGGTATCGCGGGGGACCCAGTACTTC.